This note documents a single TCR beta chain sequence. The study profiled TCR beta VDJ and CDR3 using genomic DNA as template. MiXCR was run by TCRdb on the reads, yielding one entry per CDR3 protein. The data show about 180,000 distinct CDR3 sequences, less than 55% seen once. The data stem from a study of CD8+CD57+ T cells in acquired aplastic anemia. The CDR3 consists of 11 residues. The V gene's germline CDR1 is SQVTM and CDR2 ANQGSEA. The V end was cut by 6 bases, the J end by 3 bases, with 6 bases between. The V call is TRBV29-1, the J call TRBJ2-1; D unclear. The specimen sequenced was sorted CD4+, CD8+, or CD8+CD57+ T cells (not recorded which) from PBMCs. This TCR was sampled from a human donor in good health. CDR3 in amino acids: CSVKVYNEQFF. The CDR3 DNA reads as TGCAGCGTCAAGGTCTACAATGAGCAGTTCTTC.